This T cell receptor beta chain was documented in a study of identical twins. Notes on the study in general: Part of the zero-insertion signal could reflect confounding by invariant MAIT and iNKT cells. Out-of-frame alpha sequences common to twins exhibited a surplus of low generation probability. Excess twin sharing in beta out-of-frame sequences was weaker. The study drew conclusions from cross-sectional statistical analysis, not from following the same donors.

One entry per CDR3 protein results from TCRdb running MiXCR on the 5' RACE reads. The repertoire includes roughly 350,000 distinct CDR3 sequences, roughly 9% of them detected once, and approximately 8.9% sits in the top ten. This clonotype came up a few times. The antigen remains undetermined. Germline lookup yields CDR1 KGHSH and CDR2 LQKENI. This CDR3 comprises 16 residues. V was cut by 2 bases and J by 4 bases, with 17 bases left in between. This sequence joins TRBV18 and TRBJ2-5; D is possibly TRBD1 or TRBD2 (5 bases each). The receptor was derived from a woman in her fifties or sixties in good health. The sample was naive T cells sorted from blood. The CDR3 is CASSPFEGELRETQYF. CDR3 in DNA: TGTGCCAGCTCACCATTCGAAGGGGAGCTTCGAGAGACCCAGTACTTC.